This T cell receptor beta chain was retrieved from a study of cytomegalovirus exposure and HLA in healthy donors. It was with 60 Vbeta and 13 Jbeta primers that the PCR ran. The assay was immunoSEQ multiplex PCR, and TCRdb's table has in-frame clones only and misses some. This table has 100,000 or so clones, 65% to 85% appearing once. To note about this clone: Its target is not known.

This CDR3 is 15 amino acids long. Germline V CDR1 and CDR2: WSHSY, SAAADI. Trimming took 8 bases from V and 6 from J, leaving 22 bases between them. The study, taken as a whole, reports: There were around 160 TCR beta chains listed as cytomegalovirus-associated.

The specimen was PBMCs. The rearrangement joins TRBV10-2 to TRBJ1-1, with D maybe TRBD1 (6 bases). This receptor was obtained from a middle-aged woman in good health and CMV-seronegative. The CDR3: CASGWGGRQDAEAFF. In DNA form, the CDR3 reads TGCGCCAGCGGGTGGGGGGGAAGACAGGACGCTGAAGCTTTCTTT.